This T cell receptor (beta chain) was identified in a study of cytomegalovirus exposure and HLA in healthy donors. Study-level background: The early release's HLA-typed donors yielded 78 million or so unique TCRs. Findings and limits, study-wide: As a later analysis showed, a missense DCLRE1C variant was linked to trimming of TCR beta V- and J-genes.

Note on this clone: Its target is not known.

Primers: 60 Vbeta forward and 13 Jbeta reverse. Sequenced by immunoSEQ multiplex PCR; TCRdb stores in-frame clones only, minus some. The sample yields 210,000 or so clones, approximately 80% seen once. CDR3 length equals 13 residues. Trimming took off 1 base at V and 3 bases at J, with 6 bases between the two ends. Germline V gene lookup returns CDR1 PRHDT and CDR2 FYEKMQ (reference sequence). The TCR sequence derives from a girl between 10 and 17 years old in good health and CMV-seronegative. Input material: PBMCs. The V gene is TRBV13, the J gene TRBJ2-5; D remains unclear. CDR3 DNA: TGTGCCAGCAGCTTAGAACTAAAAGAGACCCAGTACTTC. This gives the protein CASSLELKETQYF.